These 20 T cell receptor beta chains originate from one sample sequenced in a study of identical twins. TCRdb analysed the 5' RACE reads with MiXCR anew, one entry per CDR3 protein. The sample carries hundreds of thousands of distinct CDR3 sequences, 10% to 15% recorded once. The same data also went into a second study, on yellow fever vaccine responses in identical twins.

The source material was CD8+ T cells sorted from blood. The receptors here all came from a woman aged 18-35 years in good health.

This clonotype was picked up a small number of times. The junction does not match germline at one end; this may be a read error. The chain recombines TRBV6-5 with TRBJ1-1; tentatively, D is TRBD1 (6 bases). The CDR3 totals 15 residues. Germline assignment: CDR1 MNHEY and CDR2 SVGAGI. CDR3 in DNA: TGTGCCAGCAGCTACTCTCCGACAGGGAACACTGAAGCTTTCTTT. This codes for CASSYSPTGNTEAFF.

This clonotype was detected ten times or more. The chain is built from TRBV5-1 and TRBJ2-7; possible D gene TRBD2, 6 bases. The CDR3 runs to 13 residues. Per germline, CDR1 SGHRS and CDR2 YFSETQ. Trimming left V 4 bases short and J 2 bases short, with 10 bases between. The CDR3: CASSLAPTYEQYF. As DNA, the CDR3 is TGCGCCAGCAGCCTAGCGCCTACCTACGAGCAGTACTTC.

The chain carries TRBV6-5 and TRBJ2-7, with D perhaps matching TRBD2 (7 bases). V gave up 4 bases and J gave up 5 bases, with 18 bases separating them. CDR1 and CDR2 from the germline V gene are MNHEY and SVGAGI. This CDR3 has 15 residues. In DNA, the CDR3 is TGTGCCAGCAGTTTTTCCCAGCGGGACATCGACGAGCAGTACTTC. This encodes CASSFSQRDIDEQYF.

This chain joins TRBV6-5 and TRBJ2-2; 9 bases agree with TRBD2. The CDR3 runs to 17 residues. Germline V gene lookup returns CDR1 MNHEY and CDR2 SVGAGI. The V and J ends lost 0 bases and 3 bases, in that order; junction bases with no gene match: 5. The CDR3: CASSYSSLAGYTGELFF. Written as DNA, the CDR3 is TGTGCCAGCAGTTACTCGAGCCTAGCGGGATACACCGGGGAGCTGTTTTTT.

The chain carries TRBV24-1 and TRBJ1-5, with 7 bases matching TRBD1. V was pared by 4 bases and J by 2 bases, with 7 bases of the junction left unmatched. Germline V gene sequence: CDR1 KGHDR, CDR2 SFDVKD. This CDR3 has 16 residues. The CDR3 is CATSDATTGGNQPQHF. CDR3 bases: TGTGCCACCAGTGACGCTACTACAGGGGGCAATCAGCCCCAGCATTTT.

This clonotype was counted a few times. The chain couples TRBV28 to TRBJ2-7; perhaps TRBD2 as D (5 bases). The CDR3 is 14 residues long. From germline, CDR1 is MDHEN and CDR2 SYDVKM. Between the trimmed V and J ends, which lost 0 bases and 7 bases, there was a span of 13 bases. This chain's CDR3 is CASSLCCLAREQYF. CDR3 nucleotides: TGTGCCAGCAGTTTATGCTGTCTAGCCAGGGAGCAGTACTTC. The full variable domain, with the rest looked up from reference TRBV28 and TRBJ2-7, is DVKVTQSSRYLVKRTGEKVFLECVQDMDHENMFWYRQDPGLGLRLIYFSYDVKMKEKGDIPEGYSVSREKKERFSLILESASTNQTSMYLCASSLCCLAREQYFGPGTRLTVT.

As concerns this clonotype: A much larger clonotype is one base distant, so this may be a read error. As the CDR3 is not closed by the conserved phenylalanine or tryptophan, this likely results from a read error. The V and J genes are TRBV29-1 and TRBJ2-7; TRBD1 might be the D (6 bases). The germline gives CDR1 SQVTM, CDR2 ANQGSEA. V lost 6 bases to trimming and J lost 4 bases, with 13 bases between them. The CDR3 is made up of 12 amino acids. The CDR3 nucleotides read TGCAGCGTGGTACAGGGTTCGTACGAGCAGTACTCC. As protein: CSVVQGSYEQYS.

The table lists this clonotype with a few counts. The chain uses TRBV10-2 and TRBJ2-7, with 8 bases fitting TRBD2. With 4 bases clipped from V and 0 bases from J, the junction kept 8 bases outside the gene matches. Germline V lookup: CDR1 WSHSY, CDR2 SAAADI. The CDR3 spans 16 residues. The CDR3 nucleotides read TGCGCCAGCAGTGGTATTAGCGGGGCCAGCTCCTACGAGCAGTACGTC. This codes for CASSGISGASSYEQYV.

This clonotype was picked up a small number of times. The rearrangement joins TRBV6-2 or TRBV6-3 to TRBJ1-1; D remains unclear. The CDR3 contains 14 residues. Per germline, CDR1 MNHEY and CDR2 SVGEGT. Trimming took off 2 bases at V and 1 base at J, with 8 bases between the two ends. The CDR3, as DNA: TGTGCCAGCAGTTACAGTCCTGGGAACACTGAAGCTTTCTTT. It is translated as CASSYSPGNTEAFF.

The rearrangement links TRBV20-1 to TRBJ2-7, with 7 bases matching TRBD2. The germline V gene encodes CDR1 DFQATT and CDR2 SNEGSKA (reference sequence). The CDR3 length is 13 residues. Losses at the gene ends were 1 base for V and 6 bases for J; bases not matched to a gene: 6. The CDR3 is CSARGWGGSEQYF. The CDR3, as DNA: TGCAGTGCTAGAGGCTGGGGCGGGAGCGAGCAGTACTTC.

This clonotype was seen only a few times. At one boundary the junction diverges from the germline segment, which might be a read error. The genes are TRBV4-2 and TRBJ1-6; D not resolved. CDR3 size: 11 residues. Germline V gene data show CDR1 as LGHNA and CDR2 as YNFKEQ. CDR3 in amino acids: CANSQGSHLHF. The CDR3 DNA reads TGTGCCAACAGCCAAGGGTCCCACCTCCACTTT.

The chain employs TRBV28 and TRBJ1-1, with 7 bases matching TRBD1. Trimming took 8 bases from V and 5 from J; bases not matched to a gene: 20. This CDR3 has 17 amino acids. Germline V CDR1 and CDR2: MDHEN, SYDVKM. CDR3: CASLVSGGYRGGTEAFF. CDR3 DNA: TGTGCCAGCCTGGTCTCGGGCGGGTACAGGGGAGGTACTGAAGCTTTCTTT.

This clonotype occurred many times. This chain links TRBV24-1 with TRBJ2-2; D ambiguous. Trimming shortened V by 9 bases and J by 0 bases, and 19 bases separated the two germline ends. Germline V gene lookup returns CDR1 KGHDR and CDR2 SFDVKD. This CDR3 region has 17 residues. The CDR3 loop is CATGTGLLPANTGELFF. The CDR3 DNA follows: TGTGCCACCGGCACCGGTTTATTGCCAGCGAACACCGGGGAGCTGTTTTTT.

This clonotype was detected only a few times. The J gene is TRBJ1-4, the V gene TRBV15, with D perhaps matching TRBD1 (6 bases). CDR3 length: 14 amino acids. CDR1 LNHNV and CDR2 YYDKDF come from the germline V gene (reference sequence). V lost 0 bases and J lost 10, with 12 bases in between. The chain's CDR3 is CATSRESGGGKLFF. CDR3 sequence (DNA): TGTGCCACCAGCAGAGAATCGGGGGGCGGAAAACTGTTTTTT.

The chain joins TRBV2 to TRBJ2-2; tentative D call: TRBD1 (5 bases). Germline-derived CDR1 and CDR2 are SNHLY and FYNNEI. Trimming cost V 5 bases and J 0 bases, with 16 bases left between them. CDR3 length: 17 residues. The CDR3 DNA is TGTGCCAGCAGTTTCAACTCGGACACCACGAACACCGGGGAGCTGTTTTTT. Residues: CASSFNSDTTNTGELFF.

V is TRBV12-3 or TRBV12-4 and J is TRBJ2-1; 13 nucleotides line up with TRBD2. The CDR3 totals 19 residues. Germline trimming cut 6 bases from V and 0 bases from J; bases unmatched to any gene: 11. The CDR3 nucleotides read TGTGCCAGCAGGGATGGGACTAGCGGGACCCATGACTCCTACAATGAGCAGTTCTTC. Its protein product is CASRDGTSGTHDSYNEQFF.

CDR3 sequence reads: CASSLVAGNGFFLEQYF. For the CDR3, the DNA is TGTGCCAGCAGTTTAGTAGCGGGAAACGGATTTTTTCTCGAGCAGTACTTC. The chain uses TRBV12-3 or TRBV12-4 and TRBJ2-7; 8 nucleotides agree with TRBD2. The CDR3 sequence is 17 residues long. The J segment lost 6 bases and the V segment lost 1 base, leaving 14 bases of the junction unmatched.

The chain combines TRBV6-5 with TRBJ2-3, with D possibly matching TRBD2 (7 bases). This CDR3 is built from 18 residues. V shed 2 bases and J shed 5 bases, with 23 bases lying between them. Germline loops: CDR1 MNHEY, CDR2 SVGAGI. CDR3 sequence reads: CASSYPSKGRGPLDTQYF. The DNA for the CDR3 is TGTGCCAGCAGTTACCCCTCCAAAGGGCGGGGGCCTTTAGATACGCAGTATTTT.

This clonotype came up a few times. The chain recombines TRBV10-3 with TRBJ2-5; D is perhaps TRBD2 (6 bases). With 0 bases removed from V and 1 base from J, the gap between germline ends came to 9 bases. The germline V gene has CDR1 ENHRY and CDR2 SYGVKD. CDR3 length: 15 amino acids. As DNA, the CDR3 is TGTGCCATCAGTGAGTCGCGGGAAGTCCAAGAGACCCAGTACTTC. It encodes CAISESREVQETQYF.

This clonotype was seen a handful of times. The V gene is TRBV4-1, the J gene TRBJ1-2, with D possibly being TRBD1 (5 bases). The germline CDR1 and CDR2 sequences are MGHRA and YSYEKL. Trimming took 1 base from V and 6 from J, leaving 12 bases between them. The CDR3 spans 14 residues. The CDR3 sequence is CASSQVQGADGYTF. DNA of the CDR3: TGCGCCAGCAGCCAAGTCCAGGGCGCGGATGGCTACACCTTC.